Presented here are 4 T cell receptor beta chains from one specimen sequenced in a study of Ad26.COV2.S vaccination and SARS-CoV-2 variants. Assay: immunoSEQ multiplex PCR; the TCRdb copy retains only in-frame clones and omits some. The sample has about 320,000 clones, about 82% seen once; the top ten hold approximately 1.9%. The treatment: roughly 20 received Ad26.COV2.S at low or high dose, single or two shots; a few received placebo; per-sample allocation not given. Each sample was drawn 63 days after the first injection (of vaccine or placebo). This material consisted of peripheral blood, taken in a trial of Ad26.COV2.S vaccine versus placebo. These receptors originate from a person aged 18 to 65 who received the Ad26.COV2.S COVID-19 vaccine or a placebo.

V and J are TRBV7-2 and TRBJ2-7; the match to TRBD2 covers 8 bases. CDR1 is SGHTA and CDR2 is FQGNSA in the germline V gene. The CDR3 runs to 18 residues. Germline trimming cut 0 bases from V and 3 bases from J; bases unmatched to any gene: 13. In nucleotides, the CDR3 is TGTGCCAGCAGCTTAGCGCCCGGGACTAGTGGCTCTAGCTACGAGCAGTACTTC. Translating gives CASSLAPGTSGSSYEQYF.

CDR3 protein: CASKGQGARGAFF. CDR3 in DNA: TGTGCCAGCAAGGGACAGGGGGCTCGAGGAGCTTTCTTT. The chain combines TRBV28 with TRBJ1-1, with 12 positions matching TRBD1. With V trimmed by 7 bases and J by 10 bases, 7 bases remained unmatched. Germline-derived CDR1 and CDR2 are MDHEN and SYDVKM. The CDR3 is 13 residues long.

CDR3 nucleotides: TGTGCCAGCAGTTCCGACAGGGTTCCCTCCTATAATTCACCCCTCCACTTT. Protein product: CASSSDRVPSYNSPLHF. The J gene is TRBJ1-6, the V gene TRBV27; 7 bases are shared with TRBD1. Germline assignment: CDR1 MNHEY and CDR2 SMNVEV (reference sequence). V lost 4 bases to trimming and J lost 0 bases; unmatched junction nucleotides: 6. The CDR3 covers 17 residues.

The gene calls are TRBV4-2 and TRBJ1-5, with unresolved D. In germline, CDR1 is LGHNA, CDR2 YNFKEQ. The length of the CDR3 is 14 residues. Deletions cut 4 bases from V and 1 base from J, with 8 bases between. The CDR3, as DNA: TGTGCCAGCAGCCTAGGCGACAGCAATCAGCCCCAGCATTTT. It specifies CASSLGDSNQPQHF.